These 26 T cell receptor beta chains were sequenced from one sample in a study of blood T cells in healthy people across ages. Sample-barcoded 5' priming and a J-beta primer mix drove a second PCR of roughly 7 to 11 cycles. One entry per CDR3 protein results from TCRdb running MiXCR on the 5' RACE reads. The profile shows 450,000 to 700,000 distinct CDR3 sequences, about 26% of them singletons. Sequenced input: blood. These receptors originate from a woman aged 70 to 79 in good health.

This clonotype showed up just a few times. This rearrangement joins TRBV6-6 to TRBJ1-1; D is perhaps TRBD1 (5 bases). Germline-derived CDR1 and CDR2 are MNHNY and SVGAGI (reference sequence). This CDR3 region has 14 residues. Trimming cost V 4 bases and J 5 bases, with 14 bases left between them. The CDR3, as DNA: TGTGCCAGCAGTTCTGGGATCGGGGGAACTGAAGCTTTCTTT. Translating gives CASSSGIGGTEAFF.

This clonotype was seen more than once but under ten times. One junction end does not reproduce the germline sequence, and a read error may be involved. V is TRBV20-1 and J is TRBJ1-4, with a weak D call TRBD1 (6 bases). The CDR3 sequence is 12 residues long. CDR1 DFQATT and CDR2 SNEGSKA come from the germline V gene (reference sequence). The CDR3 bases are TGCAGTGCTAGAAGGGGGGAAGAAAAACTGTCTTTT. Its translation is CSARRGEEKLSF.

Concerning this clonotype: The junction does not match germline at one end; this may be a read error. The chain links TRBV11-3 to TRBJ2-2; D possibly corresponds to TRBD1 (5 bases). CDR3 size: 14 residues. Germline V gene data show CDR1 as SGHNT and CDR2 as YENEEA. The CDR3 sequence is CTSSHPGLAGELFF. CDR3 in DNA: TGTACCAGCAGCCATCCAGGGCTGGCCGGGGAGCTGTTTTTT.

This clonotype was seen only a few times. The rearrangement uses TRBV9 and TRBJ2-2; a weak D match, TRBD2 (6 bases). Germline-derived CDR1 and CDR2 are SGDLS and YYNGEE. With 4 bases removed from V and 5 bases from J, the gap between germline ends came to 9 bases. The CDR3 is made up of 13 amino acids. This chain's CDR3 is CASSPLATGELFF. Here the CDR3 DNA reads TGTGCCAGCAGCCCACTAGCAACCGGGGAGCTGTTTTTT.

This chain uses TRBV5-5 with TRBJ2-5; D might be TRBD1 (6 bases). Deletions cut 8 bases from V and 3 bases from J, with 11 bases between. The CDR3 loop spans 12 amino acids. The V gene's germline CDR1 is SGHKS and CDR2 YYEKEE (reference sequence). The CDR3 coding sequence is TGTGCCAGTTCGGACAGCGAAGAGACCCAGTACTTC. This encodes CASSDSEETQYF.

The genes are TRBV5-1 and TRBJ1-4; D possibly corresponds to TRBD1 (6 bases). CDR3 length: 17 residues. Germline lookup yields CDR1 SGHRS and CDR2 YFSETQ. The V gene lost 0 bases and the J gene lost 4 bases, with 16 bases spanning the gap. The CDR3 region is CASSLGGRGPSNEKLFF. The CDR3 coding sequence is TGCGCCAGCAGCTTGGGGGGACGGGGGCCGAGTAATGAAAAACTGTTTTTT.

This clonotype turned up a few times. The chain carries TRBV27 and TRBJ2-3; D uncertain. V was shortened by 3 bases and J by 2 bases, with 9 bases between the two germline ends. This CDR3 is 14 amino acids long. Looked up from germline, CDR1 is MNHEY and CDR2 is SMNVEV (reference sequence). Here the CDR3 DNA reads TGTGCCAGCAGTTTCCTAACTAACACAGATACGCAGTATTTT. It is translated as CASSFLTNTDTQYF.

The rearrangement joins TRBV5-1 to TRBJ1-3, with D perhaps matching TRBD1 (6 bases). The CDR3 consists of 16 residues. Germline values: CDR1 SGHRS, CDR2 YFSETQ. V was cut by 2 bases and J by 1 base, with 13 bases left in between. The CDR3 sequence is CASSLRWQGSGNTIYF. CDR3 coding DNA: TGCGCCAGCAGCTTACGGTGGCAGGGGTCTGGAAACACCATATATTTT.

This chain joins TRBV20-1 and TRBJ1-4; D is uncertain. CDR1 DFQATT and CDR2 SNEGSKA come from the germline V gene (reference sequence). The V end lost 5 bases, the J end lost 7 bases, and 14 bases lay between the germline ends. This CDR3 spans 13 amino acids. In DNA form, the CDR3 reads TGCAGTGCTTCTCGCGGACTCGCTGAAAAACTGTTTTTT. As protein: CSASRGLAEKLFF.

J is TRBJ2-2 and V is TRBV7-9, with 8 bases matching TRBD1. Germline lookup yields CDR1 SEHNR and CDR2 FQNEAQ (reference sequence). This CDR3 has 15 amino acids. V was pared by 5 bases and J by 4 bases, with 6 bases of the junction left unmatched. The CDR3 spells CASSLGQGSTGELFF. CDR3 coding DNA: TGTGCCAGCAGCCTCGGACAGGGATCCACCGGGGAGCTGTTTTTT.

There are a few counts of this clonotype. The chain links TRBV7-7 to TRBJ2-7; D is possibly TRBD2 (5 bases). The germline CDR1 and CDR2 sequences are SSHAT and FNYEAQ (reference sequence). The CDR3 is 15 amino acids. The germline V and J ends were trimmed by 4 bases and 2 bases, with 15 bases remaining between them. CDR3 nucleotide sequence: TGTGCCAGCAGCTCACGACTAACGCTACCCTACGAGCAGTACTTC. Protein sequence: CASSSRLTLPYEQYF.

A few counts support this clonotype. The CDR3 nucleotides read TGTGCCAGCAACACGGAGGGGGCGTATAATGAAGCTTTCTTT. Protein sequence: CASNTEGAYNEAFF. The rearrangement joins TRBV12-3 or TRBV12-4 to TRBJ1-1, with 7 positions matching TRBD1. The CDR3 contains 14 residues. V lost 7 bases and J lost 7; bases outside the gene matches: 12.

This clonotype was seen more than once but under ten times. V and J are TRBV5-1 and TRBJ2-3; perhaps TRBD1 as D (6 bases). Germline CDR1 reads SGHRS; CDR2 reads YFSETQ. CDR3 length: 15 amino acids. V lost 4 bases to trimming and J lost 2 bases, with 14 bases between them. The CDR3 sequence is CASSPGRTVTDTQYF. The CDR3 DNA sequence: TGCGCCAGCAGCCCGGGGCGGACAGTCACAGATACGCAGTATTTT. Based on the CDR3 plus reference TRBV5-1 and TRBJ2-3, the full variable domain is KAGVTQTPRYLIKTRGQQVTLSCSPISGHRSVSWYQQTPGQGLQFLFEYFSETQRNKGNFPGRFSGRQFSNSRSEMNVSTLELGDSALYLCASSPGRTVTDTQYFGPGTRLTVL.

The chain combines TRBV3-1 with TRBJ2-3, with D unresolved. CDR3 length: 14 residues. In germline, CDR1 is LGHDT, CDR2 YNNKEL (reference sequence). The ends were cut back, 2 bases at V and 4 bases at J, with 10 bases in the middle. The CDR3: CASSQRVGSDTQYF. CDR3 nucleotide sequence: TGTGCCAGCAGCCAAAGAGTTGGATCAGATACGCAGTATTTT.

In DNA form, the CDR3 reads TGTGCCAGCAGCTTGGGGGTTTGGTTCGGTGACCCTCTGTACAATGAGCAGTTCTTC. Translated: CASSLGVWFGDPLYNEQFF. The chain employs TRBV5-8 and TRBJ2-1; D is unresolved. V was trimmed by 0 bases and J by 4 bases, leaving 23 bases between them. CDR1 and CDR2 from the germline V gene are SGHTS and YDEGEE. The CDR3 extends over 19 amino acids.

The V call is TRBV12-3 or TRBV12-4, the J call TRBJ1-5; perhaps TRBD1 as D (6 bases). This CDR3 has 15 amino acids. V dropped 6 bases and J dropped 0 bases, with 12 bases sitting between them. CDR3 sequence (DNA): TGTGCCAGCAGGGAACAGGGATATAGCAATCAGCCCCAGCATTTT. Its protein is CASREQGYSNQPQHF.

J is TRBJ1-1 and V is TRBV9, with D uncertain. The germline V gene encodes CDR1 SGDLS and CDR2 YYNGEE. CDR3 length equals 15 residues. V was trimmed by 2 bases and J by 2 bases, leaving 13 bases between them. The CDR3, as DNA: TGTGCCAGCAGCGTCGGGGAGAGGATAAACACTGAAGCTTTCTTT. As protein: CASSVGERINTEAFF.

A few counts support this clonotype. The chain recombines TRBV20-1 with TRBJ2-5; D is undetermined. The CDR3 is 14 amino acids. V was clipped by 3 bases and J by 1 base, with 12 bases between them. Germline V gene lookup returns CDR1 DFQATT and CDR2 SNEGSKA (reference sequence). For the CDR3, the DNA is TGCAGTGCTAGGGTATGGGGTGTCCAAGAGACCCAGTACTTC. Translating it yields CSARVWGVQETQYF.

The chain couples TRBV29-1 to TRBJ2-7; the match to TRBD1 covers 10 bases. Germline CDR1 reads SQVTM; CDR2 reads ANQGSEA. The junction had 11 bases not matched to a gene; V was cut back by 3 bases and J by 3 bases. The CDR3 is 16 residues long. DNA of the CDR3: TGCAGCGTTGAGGGACAGGGGATAGGAGGTGGCTACGAGCAGTACTTC. Protein product: CSVEGQGIGGGYEQYF.

The chain combines TRBV7-2 with TRBJ1-2, with TRBD1 matching over 8 bases. Germline lookup yields CDR1 SGHTA and CDR2 FQGNSA. Trimming cost V 5 bases and J 5 bases; bases outside gene matches: 7. The CDR3 length is 14 residues. CDR3 DNA: TGTGCCAGCAGCCCAACAGGGGGACCTTATGGCTACACCTTC. Protein sequence: CASSPTGGPYGYTF. Looking up the rest from reference TRBV7-2 and TRBJ1-2 gives the full variable domain: GAGVSQSPSNKVTEKGKDVELRCDPISGHTALYWYRQSLGQGLEFLIYFQGNSAPDKSGLPSDRFSAERTGGSVSTLTIQRTQQEDSAVYLCASSPTGGPYGYTFGSGTRLTVV.

In DNA, the CDR3 is TGCAGTGCTCCTAGGACTAGCGGACCCGATACGCAGTATTTT. Amino acids: CSAPRTSGPDTQYF. The gene calls are TRBV20-1 and TRBJ2-3; 10 bases are shared with TRBD2. The J segment lost 6 bases and the V segment lost 5 bases, leaving 8 bases of the junction unmatched. The CDR3 is 14 amino acids. CDR1 and CDR2 from the germline V gene are DFQATT and SNEGSKA (reference sequence).

This clonotype was found once. The chain joins TRBV5-1 to TRBJ2-3; 9 bases match TRBD2. The length of the CDR3 is 14 residues. V lost 5 bases to trimming and J lost 5 bases; unmatched junction nucleotides: 6. Germline V gives CDR1 SGHRS, CDR2 YFSETQ. The CDR3 DNA follows: TGCGCCAGCAGACAACGACTAGCGGTAGATACGCAGTATTTT. This gives the protein CASRQRLAVDTQYF.

The chain recombines TRBV20-1 with TRBJ2-1, with D hard to call. Germline values: CDR1 DFQATT, CDR2 SNEGSKA (reference sequence). This CDR3 region has 13 residues. Trimming removed 3 bases at V and 3 bases at J, with 9 bases between. CDR3 in amino acids: CSASGVFYNEQFF. As DNA, the CDR3 is TGCAGTGCTAGCGGAGTTTTCTACAATGAGCAGTTCTTC.

This chain uses TRBV3-1 with TRBJ1-6, with 9 bases identical to TRBD1. The CDR3 is 15 residues long. Germline V gives CDR1 LGHDT, CDR2 YNNKEL (reference sequence). With 4 bases clipped from V and 6 bases from J, the junction kept 4 bases outside the gene matches. CDR3: CASSLGQGLNSPLHF. The CDR3 nucleotides are TGTGCCAGCAGCCTGGGACAGGGACTTAATTCACCCCTCCACTTT.

There are a few counts of this clonotype. The V call is TRBV11-3, the J call TRBJ1-4; D is perhaps TRBD1 (6 bases). Germline V gives CDR1 SGHNT, CDR2 YENEEA. Trimming stripped 2 bases from V and 6 bases from J, with 13 bases between. The CDR3 runs 15 residues. The DNA for the CDR3 is TGTGCCAGCAGCTTAAAAGGGGGGCTGGATGAAAAACTGTTTTTT. This codes for CASSLKGGLDEKLFF.

This clonotype was detected only a few times. This chain links TRBV9 with TRBJ1-3; D call uncertain. The CDR3 covers 10 residues. The V end lost 3 bases, the J end lost 7 bases, and 2 bases lay between the germline ends. CDR1 is SGDLS and CDR2 is YYNGEE in the germline V gene. The CDR3 reads CASSGNTIYF. In DNA, the CDR3 is TGTGCCAGCAGCGGGAACACCATATATTTT.